Following are 26 T cell receptor beta chains from one sample sequenced in a study of cytomegalovirus exposure and HLA in healthy donors (dated 2017 in TCRdb). The library came from the immunoSEQ multiplex PCR assay. For the multiplex PCR, a mixture combining 60 forward primers for TCR Vbeta segments and 13 reverse primers for TCR Jbeta segments was used. The source is immuneACCESS, and TCRdb retained only in-frame sequences with V and J called. Part of the clones is not carried over; for the studies checked, unresolved V genes explain less than half of this, and the remainder is unexplained. The sample records roughly 48,000 clones, over 60% of which are singletons. The top ten constitute less than 4% of the sample. What was sequenced was PBMCs. The receptors were gathered from a woman in her 30s in good health and CMV-seronegative.

V and J are TRBV5-1 and TRBJ1-2; TRBD1 matches at 8 bases. Germline V gene sequence: CDR1 SGHRS, CDR2 YFSETQ. Germline trimming cut 4 bases from V and 7 bases from J; bases unmatched to any gene: 6. The CDR3 extends over 13 amino acids. The CDR3 nucleotides read TGCGCCAGCAGCGTGTCGGACAGGGCTGGCTACACCTTC. Its protein is CASSVSDRAGYTF.

This clone has just a few counts. The rearrangement uses TRBV7-2 and TRBJ1-2, with a tentative D call TRBD1 (6 bases). Germline lookup yields CDR1 SGHTA and CDR2 FQGNSA. This CDR3 is 15 amino acids long. V gave up 5 bases and J gave up 8 bases, with 21 bases separating them. CDR3: CASSPDRRRRIGYTF. The CDR3 nucleotides are TGTGCCAGCAGCCCAGACAGGCGTCGACGTATCGGCTACACCTTC.

There are a few counts of this clone. The chain recombines TRBV27 with TRBJ2-7; 11 nucleotides align to TRBD2. From germline, CDR1 is MNHEY and CDR2 SMNVEV (reference sequence). Trimming took 5 bases from V and 3 from J; bases not matched to a gene: 3. This CDR3 comprises 14 residues. The CDR3 protein is CASSPGTSGYEQYF. CDR3 DNA: TGTGCCAGCAGTCCCGGGACTAGCGGCTACGAGCAGTACTTC.

For the CDR3, the DNA is TGTGCCAGTACACAGGGGAACACCGGGGAGCTGTTTTTT. It encodes CASTQGNTGELFF. The chain recombines TRBV19 with TRBJ2-2; weak D call: TRBD1 (6 bases). CDR1 is LNHDA and CDR2 is SQIVND in the germline V gene (reference sequence). Between the trimmed V and J ends, which lost 7 bases and 1 base, there was a span of 7 bases. This CDR3 is built from 13 residues.

The chain links TRBV29-1 to TRBJ1-1, with D maybe TRBD1 (5 bases). CDR3 size: 13 residues. Deletions cut 8 bases from V and 3 bases from J, with 16 bases between. Per germline, CDR1 SQVTM and CDR2 ANQGSEA. In nucleotides, the CDR3 is TGCAGCTCACGGTGGGGCGGGGACACTGAAGCTTTCTTT. Protein sequence: CSSRWGGDTEAFF.

The rearrangement links TRBV18 to TRBJ1-2, with a weak D call TRBD1 (5 bases). The V and J ends lost 6 bases and 2 bases respectively, with 16 bases between them. The CDR3 covers 15 residues. The V gene's germline CDR1 is KGHSH and CDR2 LQKENI. In DNA, the CDR3 is TGTGCCAGCTCGCCAACGACAGAATTCAACTATGGCTACACCTTC. It translates to CASSPTTEFNYGYTF.

This chain connects TRBV7-2 to TRBJ1-2; the match to TRBD1 covers 7 bases. The CDR3 length is 15 residues. CDR1 and CDR2 (germline): SGHTA, FQGNSA. Trimming took 1 base from V and 4 from J; bases not matched to a gene: 6. The CDR3 protein is CASSLGGTDIYGYTF. In DNA form, the CDR3 reads TGTGCCAGCAGCTTAGGGGGGACAGATATCTATGGCTACACCTTC.

The chain links TRBV30 to TRBJ1-5; the D gene is possibly TRBD1 (5 bases). The germline CDR1 and CDR2 sequences are GTSNPN and SVGIG (reference sequence). Trimming took 2 bases from V and 1 from J, leaving 9 bases between them. There are 14 residues in the CDR3. CDR3 loop: CAWSTGLSNQPQHF. The CDR3 bases are TGTGCCTGGAGTACAGGTCTGAGCAATCAGCCCCAGCATTTT.

The rearrangement uses TRBV6-1 and TRBJ2-1; 8 bases are shared with TRBD2. Trimming took 3 bases from V and 12 from J; bases not matched to a gene: 19. Per the germline V gene, CDR1 is MNHNS and CDR2 is SASEGT. The CDR3 covers 17 residues. CDR3: CASSDYPGGTRGKGQFF. CDR3 bases: TGTGCCAGCAGTGACTATCCTGGCGGGACTAGGGGAAAGGGGCAGTTCTTC.

This chain uses TRBV11-2 with TRBJ1-2, with D unresolved. V was pared by 5 bases and J by 6 bases, with 19 bases between. Germline V gene data show CDR1 as SGHAT and CDR2 as FQNNGV. CDR3 length equals 15 residues. For the CDR3, the DNA is TGTGCCAGCAGCCTACGTCCGGTGGGCTACGATGGCTACACCTTC. Amino acid sequence: CASSLRPVGYDGYTF.

This chain joins TRBV5-4 and TRBJ1-2; no reliable D call. V was pared by 0 bases and J by 4 bases, with 10 bases between. The germline V gene has CDR1 SGHNT and CDR2 YYREEE (reference sequence). The CDR3 consists of 14 residues. CDR3 sequence: CASSLGDPAYGYTF. The CDR3 region has the DNA TGTGCCAGCAGCTTGGGAGATCCTGCCTATGGCTACACCTTC.

J is TRBJ2-7 and V is TRBV6-5; TRBD1 aligns across 7 bases. The V gene end was trimmed by 2 bases and the J gene end by 1 base; junction bases not matched to a gene: 5. CDR1 and CDR2 from the germline V gene are MNHEY and SVGAGI. The CDR3 spans 15 residues. As DNA, the CDR3 is TGTGCCAGCAGTTACGCAGCGACAGGGTCCTACGAGCAGTACTTC. Its protein product is CASSYAATGSYEQYF.

This clone was counted only a few times. V is TRBV4-2 and J is TRBJ2-5; D unclear. Per germline, CDR1 LGHNA and CDR2 YNFKEQ. CDR3 length: 11 residues. V was pared by 3 bases and J by 7 bases, with 6 bases between. This CDR3 is CASSQAGTQYF. Written as DNA, the CDR3 is TGTGCCAGCAGCCAGGCAGGGACCCAGTACTTC.

This chain uses TRBV28 with TRBJ2-1, with TRBD2 identical over 7 bases. V shed 5 bases, J shed 4 bases, and the junction held 11 bases outside the gene matches. This CDR3 is built from 16 residues. Looked up from germline, CDR1 is MDHEN and CDR2 is SYDVKM. CDR3 region: CASSAQFQGGYNEQFF. The DNA for the CDR3 is TGTGCCAGCAGTGCCCAATTTCAGGGAGGGTACAATGAGCAGTTCTTC.

This chain links TRBV6-5 with TRBJ2-2; D remains unclear. CDR3 length equals 16 residues. Germline V lookup: CDR1 MNHEY, CDR2 SVGAGI. V dropped 2 bases and J dropped 4 bases, with 14 bases sitting between them. The CDR3 spells CASSYRLTLGTGELFF. CDR3 nucleotide sequence: TGTGCCAGCAGTTACAGGCTCACCCTAGGCACCGGGGAGCTGTTTTTT.

The chain couples TRBV6-1 to TRBJ2-7; 12 positions match TRBD2. From germline, CDR1 is MNHNS and CDR2 SASEGT. V lost 5 bases and J lost 3; bases outside the gene matches: 5. The CDR3 sequence is 15 residues long. The CDR3 coding sequence is TGTGCCAGCAGTCGGGAACTAGCGGGAGGCTACGAGCAGTACTTC. Translation: CASSRELAGGYEQYF.

The V call is TRBV29-1, the J call TRBJ1-4, with D unclear. The CDR3 is 13 residues long. Germline CDR1 and CDR2: SQVTM and ANQGSEA. Trimming stripped 7 bases from V and 0 bases from J, with 9 bases between. CDR3 DNA: TGCAGCGCCCGCGGAGCAACTAATGAAAAACTGTTTTTT. Protein sequence: CSARGATNEKLFF.

In DNA, the CDR3 is TGCGCCAGCAGCCAAGAATGGAAGGCGGGCTATGGCTACACCTTC. This encodes CASSQEWKAGYGYTF. The rearrangement uses TRBV4-1 and TRBJ1-2, with no clear D. The CDR3 has 15 amino acids. V shed 0 bases and J shed 4 bases, with 12 bases lying between them. From germline, CDR1 is MGHRA and CDR2 YSYEKL.

This chain connects TRBV28 to TRBJ1-2, with D maybe TRBD1 (5 bases). Germline V lookup: CDR1 MDHEN, CDR2 SYDVKM. The CDR3 spans 16 residues. Trimming pared 2 bases from V and 8 bases from J, leaving 21 bases between. The DNA of the CDR3 is TGTGCCAGCAGTTTACCGGGGGGATCGAGGAGAGTGGGCTACACCTTC. Protein sequence: CASSLPGGSRRVGYTF.

V gene TRBV4-2 combines with J gene TRBJ2-4, with TRBD1 identical over 11 bases. The CDR3 is 18 residues long. CDR1 and CDR2 (germline): LGHNA, YNFKEQ. With V trimmed by 3 bases and J by 3 bases, 10 bases remained unmatched. CDR3: CASSQAHGTGGGKNIQYF. CDR3 nucleotides: TGTGCCAGCAGCCAGGCCCATGGGACAGGGGGGGGCAAAAACATTCAGTACTTC.

This chain joins TRBV7-9 and TRBJ2-5; 7 bases are shared with TRBD1. The CDR3 spans 12 residues. Germline V gives CDR1 SEHNR, CDR2 FQNEAQ (reference sequence). J lost 2 bases, V lost 6 bases, and 0 bases had no gene match. This chain's CDR3 is CASRQGQETQYF. CDR3 sequence (DNA): TGTGCCAGCAGACAGGGGCAAGAGACCCAGTACTTC. Using reference TRBV7-9 and TRBJ2-5 for the parts outside the CDR3, the full variable domain is DTGVSQNPRHKITKRGQNVTFRCDPISEHNRLYWYRQTLGQGPEFLTYFQNEAQLEKSRLLSDRFSAERPKGSFSTLEIQRTEQGDSAMYLCASRQGQETQYFGPGTRLLVL.

The chain has TRBV6-8 and TRBJ2-1; tentatively, D is TRBD1 (7 bases). The germline gives CDR1 MNHGY, CDR2 SAAAGT. The CDR3 runs to 20 residues. Trimming took 0 bases from V and 0 from J, leaving 21 bases between them. CDR3 bases: TGTGCCAGCAGTTACTCACGCGGGACAGCTTCTTTACGCTCCTACAATGAGCAGTTCTTC. Amino acid sequence: CASSYSRGTASLRSYNEQFF.

In its sample, this clone was seen a few times. The chain couples TRBV7-8 to TRBJ2-5; 9 bases are a match to TRBD2. V was pared by 5 bases and J by 4 bases, with 11 bases of the junction left unmatched. CDR1 and CDR2 (germline): SGHVS, FQNEAQ. This CDR3 is built from 16 residues. The CDR3 loop reads CASSPSQREAGETQYF. As DNA, the CDR3 is TGTGCCAGCAGCCCCTCGCAGCGGGAGGCCGGAGAGACCCAGTACTTC.

The V and J genes are TRBV6-1 and TRBJ1-6, with D perhaps matching TRBD1 (5 bases). There are 13 residues in the CDR3. V gave up 11 bases and J gave up 6 bases, with 14 bases separating them. The V gene's germline CDR1 is MNHNS and CDR2 SASEGT. CDR3 DNA: TGTGCCCTCCGGACAAGGGGTAATTCACCCCTCCACTTT. Its translation is CALRTRGNSPLHF.

The rearrangement links TRBV30 to TRBJ2-5; 14 bases line up with TRBD2. The CDR3 is made up of 18 amino acids. The ends lost 6 bases at V and 0 bases at J; junction bases unmatched: 12. Germline V gene lookup returns CDR1 GTSNPN and CDR2 SVGIG (reference sequence). Here the CDR3 reads CACAKWTSGGLHQETQYF. The CDR3 nucleotides read TGTGCCTGCGCTAAATGGACTAGCGGGGGGCTCCACCAAGAGACCCAGTACTTC. The full variable domain, its missing parts supplied by reference TRBV30 and TRBJ2-5, is SQTIHQWPATLVQPVGSPLSLECTVEGTSNPNLYWYRQAAGRGLQLLFYSVGIGQISSEVPQNLSASRPQDRQFILSSKKLLLSDSGFYLCACAKWTSGGLHQETQYFGPGTRLLVL.

This clone was counted a single time. The chain recombines TRBV28 with TRBJ1-1, with 7 bases that match TRBD1. Trimming removed 6 bases from V and 3 bases from J; junction bases left unmatched: 7. Germline lookup yields CDR1 MDHEN and CDR2 SYDVKM. The CDR3 covers 14 residues. CDR3 region: CASRSGQGDTEAFF. DNA for the CDR3: TGTGCCAGCAGGTCAGGGCAGGGGGACACTGAAGCTTTCTTT.